A selection of T cell receptor beta chains follows, all from one sample in a study of blood T cell repertoires in COVID-19. Sequencing was performed with immunoSEQ multiplex PCR; in TCRdb, only in-frame clones are kept and a portion is missing. The data hold 350,000 to 400,000 clones, with around nine tenths observed a single time. Material: PBMCs or T cells enriched from blood (not recorded which). Receptors originate from a young woman with acute COVID-19. Each CDR3 is given with its conserved first and last residue. A D gene is named only where the DNA matches it firmly. Size is stated for part of the rows, as once, few or many counts, or as a class when the clone is expanded.

TRBV24-1	.	TRBD2	16	TRBJ2-3	CATSDLATGGADTQYF	TGTGCCACCAGTGATTTAGCCACGGGAGGAGCAGATACGCAGTATTTT
TRBV19	.	TRBD2	16	TRBJ2-1	CASSTWTSGVNNEQFF	TGTGCCAGTAGTACATGGACTAGCGGGGTCAACAATGAGCAGTTCTTC
TRBV19	.	TRBD1	16	TRBJ1-3	CASRDGTVDSGNTIYF	TGTGCCAGTAGAGACGGGACAGTCGACTCTGGAAACACCATATATTTT
TRBV3-1/TRBV3-2	.	TRBD1	14	TRBJ1-3	CASSVRGSGNTIYF	TGTGCCAGCAGCGTCAGGGGGTCTGGAAACACCATATATTTT
TRBV27	.	TRBD2	14	TRBJ2-7	CASSPSGGPYEQYF	TGTGCCAGCAGCCCCAGCGGGGGACCCTACGAGCAGTACTTC
TRBV6-2/TRBV6-3	.	.	16	TRBJ2-3	CASSYPDGSRGDTQYF	TGTGCCAGCAGTTACCCGGACGGCTCGCGAGGGGATACGCAGTATTTT
TRBV5-1	.	TRBD1	15	TRBJ1-4	CASSGGGTGPEKLFF	TGCGCCAGCAGCGGCGGCGGGACAGGGCCTGAAAAACTGTTTTTT
TRBV10-2	.	.	14	TRBJ1-5	CASSDGGVEQPQHF	TGCGCCAGCAGTGATGGGGGGGTGGAACAGCCCCAGCATTTT
TRBV19	.	.	14	TRBJ2-3	CASSPTGYTDTQYF	TGTGCCAGTAGCCCGACAGGATACACAGATACGCAGTATTTT
TRBV30	.	TRBD1	15	TRBJ2-2	CAWRGQGANTGELFF	TGTGCCTGGAGGGGACAGGGGGCGAACACCGGGGAGCTGTTTTTT
TRBV15	.	.	15	TRBJ2-3	CATSRGDQGTDTQYF	TGTGCCACCAGCAGGGGGGATCAGGGGACAGATACGCAGTATTTT
TRBV5-1	.	.	17	TRBJ1-3	CASSLGQLKPSGNTIYF	TGCGCCAGCAGCTTGGGACAGCTTAAACCCTCTGGAAACACCATATATTTT
TRBV6-5	.	.	15	TRBJ2-2	CASSPSGGPTGELFF	TGTGCCAGCAGCCCCTCTGGAGGACCCACCGGGGAGCTGTTTTTT
TRBV5-1	few	.	11	TRBJ2-7	CASSFTARQYF	TGCGCCAGCAGCTTTACTGCGAGGCAGTACTTC
TRBV11-2	.	TRBD1	13	TRBJ2-7	CASSLGTGGEQYF	TGTGCCAGCAGCTTAGGGACAGGGGGCGAGCAGTACTTC
TRBV6-5	once	.	11	TRBJ1-1	CATHPSTEAFF	TGTGCCACCCATCCCAGCACTGAAGCTTTCTTT
TRBV6-5	.	TRBD2	15	TRBJ2-7	CASSSALAGGGEQYF	TGTGCCAGCAGTTCAGCCCTAGCGGGGGGAGGGGAGCAGTACTTC
TRBV2	once	.	16	TRBJ1-4	CASSGRRGAINEKLFF	TGTGCCAGCAGTGGAAGGCGCGGGGCTATTAATGAAAAACTGTTTTTT
TRBV7-9	.	TRBD1	12	TRBJ1-1	CASSGTGTEAFF	TGTGCCAGCAGCGGGACAGGGACTGAAGCTTTCTTT
TRBV27	.	.	13	TRBJ2-1	CASSFAGTNEQFF	TGTGCCAGCAGTTTCGCCGGTACCAATGAGCAGTTCTTC
TRBV5-5	.	.	14	TRBJ2-7	CASSAADRPWEQYF	TGTGCCAGCAGCGCAGCTGACAGGCCCTGGGAGCAGTACTTC
TRBV2	.	TRBD1	13	TRBJ2-7	CASSGGTGNEQYF	TGTGCCAGCAGTGGGGGGACAGGGAACGAGCAGTACTTC
TRBV2	.	TRBD2	14	TRBJ2-1	CASSTSGGAYEQFF	TGTGCCAGCAGTACTAGCGGGGGGGCCTATGAGCAGTTCTTC
TRBV7-2	.	.	15	TRBJ2-1	CASSLAPPTGTEQFF	TGTGCCAGCAGCTTAGCCCCACCAACAGGGACTGAGCAGTTCTTC
TRBV3-1/TRBV3-2	.	.	16	TRBJ2-2	CASSHRVAQGTGELFF	TGTGCCAGCAGCCACCGGGTCGCTCAGGGCACCGGGGAGCTGTTTTTT
TRBV7-9	few	TRBD1	16	TRBJ2-7	CASSAIEDRGSYEQYF	TGTGCCAGCAGCGCCATCGAGGACAGGGGGTCCTACGAGCAGTACTTC
TRBV3-1/TRBV3-2	.	.	16	TRBJ2-3	CASSQQHGGRTDTQYF	TGTGCCAGCAGCCAACAGCACGGGGGACGCACAGATACGCAGTATTTT
TRBV12-3/TRBV12-4	.	.	13	TRBJ1-5	CASRSTGHQPQHF	TGTGCCAGCAGATCCACAGGGCATCAGCCCCAGCATTTT
TRBV2	once	.	18	TRBJ1-5	CASNSGLGRGYSNQPQHF	TGTGCCAGCAATTCGGGATTGGGCAGGGGCTATAGCAATCAGCCCCAGCATTTT
TRBV12-3/TRBV12-4	.	.	13	TRBJ2-7	CASSLDLALEQYF	TGTGCCAGCAGTTTAGATCTAGCGCTCGAGCAGTACTTC
TRBV20-1	.	TRBD2	17	TRBJ2-3	CSASSPSSGGPTDTQYF	TGCAGTGCTAGTAGCCCCTCTAGCGGGGGACCCACAGATACGCAGTATTTT
TRBV7-9	.	TRBD1	15	TRBJ2-7	CASSSDRDSTYEQYF	TGTGCCAGCAGCTCGGACCGGGACAGTACCTACGAGCAGTACTTC
TRBV5-8	.	TRBD2	17	TRBJ2-3	CASSIGTSGVRTDTQYF	TGTGCCAGCAGCATAGGGACTAGCGGGGTTAGGACAGATACGCAGTATTTT
TRBV6-2/TRBV6-3	.	TRBD2	16	TRBJ2-7	CASSSREGLSFHEQYF	TGTGCCAGCAGTAGCCGGGAGGGGTTAAGCTTCCACGAGCAGTACTTC
TRBV2	.	TRBD1	13	TRBJ1-2	CASTADRNYGYTF	TGTGCCAGCACCGCGGACAGGAACTATGGCTACACCTTC
TRBV6-5	.	.	14	TRBJ1-1	CASGKGQIHTEAFF	TGTGCCAGCGGCAAGGGGCAAATTCACACTGAAGCTTTCTTT
TRBV7-9	.	TRBD1	16	TRBJ1-4	CASSFRGQDINEKLFF	TGTGCCAGCAGCTTCCGGGGACAGGATATTAATGAAAAACTGTTTTTT
TRBV5-5	.	TRBD1	13	TRBJ2-2	CASSLGGAGELFF	TGTGCCAGCAGCTTAGGGGGCGCCGGGGAGCTGTTTTTT
TRBV29-1	.	TRBD1	14	TRBJ2-7	CSASLGQRFSQQYF	TGCAGCGCCTCCTTGGGACAGCGATTCTCTCAGCAGTACTTC
TRBV30	.	.	12	TRBJ1-3	CAWVLPGNTIYF	TGTGCCTGGGTCCTTCCTGGAAACACCATATATTTT
TRBV18	.	.	13	TRBJ1-3	CASSPTGGNTIYF	TGTGCCAGCTCACCAACAGGGGGAAACACCATATATTTT
TRBV3-1/TRBV3-2	.	.	16	TRBJ2-7	CASSQVGSQLLYEQYF	TGTGCCAGCAGCCAAGTTGGGAGCCAACTCCTCTACGAGCAGTACTTC
TRBV27	.	TRBD1	14	TRBJ1-4	CASSPETGGEKLFF	TGTGCCAGCAGTCCTGAGACAGGGGGGGAAAAACTGTTTTTT
TRBV5-1	.	.	15	TRBJ2-1	CASSLNGGTRDEQFF	TGCGCCAGCAGCTTGAATGGGGGGACCAGGGATGAGCAGTTCTTC
TRBV19	.	.	14	TRBJ2-7	CASSDATGPYEQYF	TGTGCCAGTAGTGATGCGACAGGTCCCTACGAGCAGTACTTC